Each of the 2 T cell receptor beta chains below was sequenced from the same sample in a study of T-cell memory formation after mild COVID-19. One entry per CDR3 protein results from TCRdb running MiXCR on the 5' RACE reads. The table lists 350,000 to 500,000 distinct CDR3 sequences, more than 15% of them singletons, with about 22% in the top ten. The sequencing sample was made of PBMCs or a T cell subset sorted from them (not recorded which). These receptors all stem from a man younger than 35 who had mild COVID-19 (a few samples of this study predate the infection). Cell type and time point are not known.

The V call is TRBV29-1, the J call TRBJ1-6; TRBD1 aligns across 9 bases. Per the germline V gene, CDR1 is SQVTM and CDR2 is ANQGSEA. V trimming: 6 bases; J trimming: 7 bases; junction bases outside the gene matches: 7. CDR3 length: 14 amino acids. CDR3 DNA: TGCAGCGTGGATCGGGACAGGGCGAATTCACCCCTCCACTTT. As protein: CSVDRDRANSPLHF.

This clonotype appeared a single time. The rearrangement joins TRBV7-2 to TRBJ2-3; tentatively, D is TRBD1 (5 bases). V was trimmed by 8 bases and J by 1 base, leaving 16 bases between them. The CDR3 totals 15 residues. The V gene's germline CDR1 is SGHTA and CDR2 FQGNSA. This chain's CDR3 is CASGSADKRTDTQYF. The CDR3 DNA follows: TGTGCCAGCGGCTCGGCGGACAAGCGCACAGATACGCAGTATTTT.